This T cell receptor (beta chain) was found in a study of OX40 agonist ivuxolimab in advanced cancers. V lost 5 bases and J lost 3; bases outside the gene matches: 7. Germline CDR1 is MNHNY and CDR2 is SVGAGI (reference sequence). The CDR3 contains 15 residues. Sequencing used immunoSEQ multiplex PCR; TCRdb keeps in-frame clones, though not all of them. The repertoire includes 50,000 to 60,000 clones, about 90% of them detected once, and 6.5% to 8% sits in the top ten. The receptor was isolated from an adult with an advanced solid tumor such as melanoma, head and neck, liver or kidney cancer. This sequence joins TRBV6-6 and TRBJ2-5, with 9 bases aligning to TRBD2. This specimen consisted of CD4+ or CD8+ T cells sorted from blood, obtained in a trial of the OX40 agonist ivuxolimab. CDR3 DNA sequence: TGTGCCAGCAGTGCTGCGGGGGGGAGGGAAGAGACCCAGTACTTC. Its translation: CASSAAGGREETQYF.